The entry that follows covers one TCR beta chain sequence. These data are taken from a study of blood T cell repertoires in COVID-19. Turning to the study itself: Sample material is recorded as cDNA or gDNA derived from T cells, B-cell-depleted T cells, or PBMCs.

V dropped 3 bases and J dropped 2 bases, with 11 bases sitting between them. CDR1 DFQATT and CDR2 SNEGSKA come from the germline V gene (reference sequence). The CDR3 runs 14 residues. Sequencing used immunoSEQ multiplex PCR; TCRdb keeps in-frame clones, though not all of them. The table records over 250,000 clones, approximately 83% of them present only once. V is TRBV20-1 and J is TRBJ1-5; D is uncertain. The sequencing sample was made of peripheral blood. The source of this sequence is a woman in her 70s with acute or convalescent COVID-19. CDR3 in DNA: TGCAGTGCTAGTGAGGGCCCCGGCAATCAGCCCCAGCATTTT. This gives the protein CSASEGPGNQPQHF.